This TCR beta chain appears in the sequencing data of a study of blood T cell repertoires in COVID-19. Using immunoSEQ multiplex PCR, the repertoire was profiled, and TCRdb retains in-frame clones only, with some absent. The data hold 150,000 to 190,000 clones, with more than 75% observed a single time. This clone was recorded a few times. Germline V gene data show CDR1 as LNHDA and CDR2 as SQIVND (reference sequence). Trimming removed 0 bases at V and 6 bases at J, with 17 bases between. This CDR3 has 16 residues. This clonotype originated in a woman aged 55-70 years with COVID-19, enrolled during active disease. This chain links TRBV19 with TRBJ1-2; possibly TRBD1 for D (5 bases). Sequencing was performed on peripheral blood. This chain's CDR3 is CASSIDGPQGGNGYTF. The CDR3 nucleotides are TGTGCCAGTAGTATAGATGGCCCGCAGGGCGGCAATGGCTACACCTTC.